Listed below are T cell receptor beta chains from one sample, sequenced in a study of T cell clonotyping in hematopoietic cell transplantation. The repertoire was sequenced with immunoSEQ multiplex PCR; TCRdb's copy has only in-frame clones and lacks some. The sample has about 14,000 clones, 85% to 95% seen once. The sample in question was PBMCs, obtained 30 days after allogeneic stem cell transplant. The receptors stem from a male patient over 55 who had an allogeneic stem cell transplant from an unrelated donor, so the T cells may come from the graft donor. Some clones in this sample may be carry-over from other donors' samples. The CDR3 runs from the conserved cysteine through the conserved F or W.

V gene | CDR3 protein
TRBV19 | CASRAGVYQPQHF
TRBV6-6 | CASCKTSGSYEQYF
TRBV4-2 | CASSQEASSNTGELFF
TRBV9 | CASSVTGQGWQPQHF
TRBV4-1 | CASSPLGEGVAEQYF
TRBV19 | CASSIAQRGTGANTEAFF
TRBV5-1 | CASTATNWNTEAFF
TRBV5-1 | CASSGVSSSTDTQYF
TRBV7-2 | CASSLEFQQGRETQYF
TRBV25-1 | CASSDRGFQETQYF
TRBV5-1 | CASSLVLESFHEQYF
TRBV6-1 | CASSDGQGVPRSPLHF
TRBV5-1 | CASSPIGGLDRADGYTF
TRBV7-2 | CASSSYGTGKITEAFF